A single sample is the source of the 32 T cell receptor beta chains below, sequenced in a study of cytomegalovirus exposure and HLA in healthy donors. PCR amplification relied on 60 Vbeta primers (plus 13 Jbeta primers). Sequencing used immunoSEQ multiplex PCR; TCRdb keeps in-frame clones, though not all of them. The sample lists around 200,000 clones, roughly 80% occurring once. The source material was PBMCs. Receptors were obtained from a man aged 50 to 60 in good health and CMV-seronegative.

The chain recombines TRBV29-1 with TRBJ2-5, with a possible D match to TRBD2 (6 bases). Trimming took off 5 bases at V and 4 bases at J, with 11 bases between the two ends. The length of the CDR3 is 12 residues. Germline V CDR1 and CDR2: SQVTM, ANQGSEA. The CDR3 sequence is CSVRGLGETQYF. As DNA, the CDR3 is TGCAGCGTTAGGGGACTTGGAGAGACCCAGTACTTC.

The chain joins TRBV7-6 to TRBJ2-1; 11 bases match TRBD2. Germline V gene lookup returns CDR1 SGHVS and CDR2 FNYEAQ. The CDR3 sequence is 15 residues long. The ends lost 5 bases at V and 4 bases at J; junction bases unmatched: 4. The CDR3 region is CASSTGLAAYNEQFF. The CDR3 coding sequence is TGTGCCAGCAGCACGGGACTAGCGGCATACAATGAGCAGTTCTTC.

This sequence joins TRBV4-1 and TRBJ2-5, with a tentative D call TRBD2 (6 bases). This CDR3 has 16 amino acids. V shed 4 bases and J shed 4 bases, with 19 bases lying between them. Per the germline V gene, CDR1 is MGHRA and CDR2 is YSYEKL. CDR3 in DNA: TGCGCCAGCAGCCCATTTGGCGACGGGACTTTAGAGACCCAGTACTTC. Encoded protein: CASSPFGDGTLETQYF.

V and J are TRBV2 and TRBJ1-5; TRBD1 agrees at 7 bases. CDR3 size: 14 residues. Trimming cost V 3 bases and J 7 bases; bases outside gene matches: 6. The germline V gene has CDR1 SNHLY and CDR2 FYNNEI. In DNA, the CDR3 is TGTGCCAGCAGTGACCTGACAGGGCGGCAGCCCCAGCATTTT. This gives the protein CASSDLTGRQPQHF.

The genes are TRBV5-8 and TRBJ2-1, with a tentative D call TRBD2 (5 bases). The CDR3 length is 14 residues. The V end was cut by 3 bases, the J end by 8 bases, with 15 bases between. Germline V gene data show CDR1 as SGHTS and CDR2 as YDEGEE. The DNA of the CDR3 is TGTGCCAGCAGCTCGGGGAGAAGCGGCGATGAGCAGTTCTTC. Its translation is CASSSGRSGDEQFF.

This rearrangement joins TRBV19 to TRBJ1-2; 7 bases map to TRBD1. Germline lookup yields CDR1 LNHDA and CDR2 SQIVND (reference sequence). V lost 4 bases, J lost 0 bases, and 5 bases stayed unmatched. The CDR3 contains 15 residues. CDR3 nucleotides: TGTGCCAGTAGTACGGCCGGGACAGCTAACTATGGCTACACCTTC. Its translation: CASSTAGTANYGYTF.

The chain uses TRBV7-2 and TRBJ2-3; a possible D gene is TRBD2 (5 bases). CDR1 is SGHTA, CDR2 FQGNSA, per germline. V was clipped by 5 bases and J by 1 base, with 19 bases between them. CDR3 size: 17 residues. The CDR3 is CASSPPMERARTDTQYF. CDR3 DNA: TGTGCCAGCAGCCCACCTATGGAGAGGGCCCGCACAGATACGCAGTATTTT. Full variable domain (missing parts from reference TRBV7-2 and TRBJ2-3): GAGVSQSPSNKVTEKGKDVELRCDPISGHTALYWYRQSLGQGLEFLIYFQGNSAPDKSGLPSDRFSAERTGGSVSTLTIQRTQQEDSAVYLCASSPPMERARTDTQYFGPGTRLTVL.

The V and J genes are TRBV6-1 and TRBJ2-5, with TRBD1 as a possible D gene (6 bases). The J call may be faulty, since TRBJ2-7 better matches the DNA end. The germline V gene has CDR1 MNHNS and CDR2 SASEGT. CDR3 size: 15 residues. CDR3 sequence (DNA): TGTGCCAGCAGTGAACTCGGCACAGGGAACTACGAGCAGTACTTC. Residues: CASSELGTGNYEQYF.

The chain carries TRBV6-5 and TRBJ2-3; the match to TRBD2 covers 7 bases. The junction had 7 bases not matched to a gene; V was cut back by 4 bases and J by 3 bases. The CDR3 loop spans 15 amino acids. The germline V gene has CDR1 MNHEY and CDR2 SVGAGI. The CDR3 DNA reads TGTGCCAGCAGTTTCGTCGGCGGGAGTACAGATACGCAGTATTTT. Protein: CASSFVGGSTDTQYF.

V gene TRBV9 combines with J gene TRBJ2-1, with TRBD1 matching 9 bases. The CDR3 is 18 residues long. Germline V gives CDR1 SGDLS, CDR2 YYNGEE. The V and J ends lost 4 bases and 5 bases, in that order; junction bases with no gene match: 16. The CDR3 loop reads CASSPRDGGQGLHNEQFF. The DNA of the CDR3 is TGTGCCAGCAGCCCGCGGGATGGGGGACAGGGCCTCCACAATGAGCAGTTCTTC.

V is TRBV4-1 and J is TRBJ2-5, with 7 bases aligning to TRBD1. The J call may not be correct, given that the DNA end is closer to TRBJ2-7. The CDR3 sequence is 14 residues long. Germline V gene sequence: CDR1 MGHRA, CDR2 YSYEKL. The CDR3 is CASSPAGGLYEQYF. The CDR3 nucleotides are TGCGCCAGCAGCCCCGCAGGGGGTTTATACGAGCAGTACTTC.

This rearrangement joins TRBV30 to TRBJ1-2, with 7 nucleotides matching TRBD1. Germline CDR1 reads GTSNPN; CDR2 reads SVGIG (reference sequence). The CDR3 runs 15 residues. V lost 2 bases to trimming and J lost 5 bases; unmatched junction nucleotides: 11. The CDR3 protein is CAWSRQGRPLYGYTF. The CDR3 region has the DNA TGTGCCTGGAGTCGACAGGGTAGGCCCCTTTATGGCTACACCTTC.

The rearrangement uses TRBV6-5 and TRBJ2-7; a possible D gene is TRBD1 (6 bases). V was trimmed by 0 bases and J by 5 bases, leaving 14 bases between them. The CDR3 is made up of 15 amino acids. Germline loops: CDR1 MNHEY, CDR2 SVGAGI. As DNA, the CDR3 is TGTGCCAGCAGTTACTCGAGGGGGACGGTGGACGAGCAGTACTTC. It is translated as CASSYSRGTVDEQYF.

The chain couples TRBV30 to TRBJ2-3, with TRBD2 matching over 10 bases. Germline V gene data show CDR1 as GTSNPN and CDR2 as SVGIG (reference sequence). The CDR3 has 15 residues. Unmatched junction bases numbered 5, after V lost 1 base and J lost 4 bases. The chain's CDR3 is CAWSASSGSPDTQYF. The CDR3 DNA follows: TGTGCCTGGAGTGCTTCTAGCGGGAGTCCAGATACGCAGTATTTT.

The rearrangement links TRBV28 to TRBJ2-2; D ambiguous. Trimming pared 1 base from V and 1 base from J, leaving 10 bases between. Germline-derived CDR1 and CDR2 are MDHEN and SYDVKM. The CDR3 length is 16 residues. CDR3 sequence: CASSLFGLLNTGELFF. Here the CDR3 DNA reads TGTGCCAGCAGTTTATTTGGGCTGCTGAACACCGGGGAGCTGTTTTTT.

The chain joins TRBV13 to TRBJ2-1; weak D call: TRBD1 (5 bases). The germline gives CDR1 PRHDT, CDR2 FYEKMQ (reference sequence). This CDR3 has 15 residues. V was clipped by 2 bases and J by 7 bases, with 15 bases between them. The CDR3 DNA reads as TGTGCCAGCAGCTTAAGGGGTCTCTTTGTAAATGAGCAGTTCTTC. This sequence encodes CASSLRGLFVNEQFF.

The CDR3: CASSPLTSGYTDTQYF. Here the CDR3 DNA reads TGTGCCAGCAGTCCGTTGACTAGCGGTTACACAGATACGCAGTATTTT. The rearrangement joins TRBV28 to TRBJ2-3; 9 bases align to TRBD2. Per germline, CDR1 MDHEN and CDR2 SYDVKM. The CDR3 extends over 16 amino acids. With V trimmed by 5 bases and J by 2 bases, 8 bases remained unmatched. The complete variable domain, with remaining parts taken from reference TRBV28 and TRBJ2-3, reads DVKVTQSSRYLVKRTGEKVFLECVQDMDHENMFWYRQDPGLGLRLIYFSYDVKMKEKGDIPEGYSVSREKKERFSLILESASTNQTSMYLCASSPLTSGYTDTQYFGPGTRLTVL.

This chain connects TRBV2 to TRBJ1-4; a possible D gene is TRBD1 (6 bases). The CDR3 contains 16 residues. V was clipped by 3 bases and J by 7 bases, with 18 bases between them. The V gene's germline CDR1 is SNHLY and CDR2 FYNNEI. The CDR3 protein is CASSERGGGKGEKLFF. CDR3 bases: TGTGCCAGCAGTGAGAGGGGGGGCGGGAAAGGTGAAAAACTGTTTTTT.

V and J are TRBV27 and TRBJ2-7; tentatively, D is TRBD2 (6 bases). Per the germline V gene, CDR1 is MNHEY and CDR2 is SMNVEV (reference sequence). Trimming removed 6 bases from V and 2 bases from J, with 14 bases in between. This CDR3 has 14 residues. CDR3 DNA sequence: TGTGCCAGCAGCCGATCCGGGAGAGCCTACGAGCAGTACTTC. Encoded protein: CASSRSGRAYEQYF.

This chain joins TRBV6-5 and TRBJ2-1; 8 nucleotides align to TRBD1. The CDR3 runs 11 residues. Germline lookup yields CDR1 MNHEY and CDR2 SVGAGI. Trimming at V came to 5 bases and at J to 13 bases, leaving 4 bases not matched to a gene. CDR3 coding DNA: TGTGCCAGCAGTAACAGGGGGGAACAGTTCTTC. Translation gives CASSNRGEQFF.

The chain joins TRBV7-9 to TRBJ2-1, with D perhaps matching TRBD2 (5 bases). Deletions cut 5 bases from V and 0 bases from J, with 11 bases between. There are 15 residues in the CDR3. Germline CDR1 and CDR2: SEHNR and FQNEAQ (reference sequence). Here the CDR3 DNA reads TGTGCCAGCAGCCCCAGCGGCCACTCCTACAATGAGCAGTTCTTC. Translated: CASSPSGHSYNEQFF.

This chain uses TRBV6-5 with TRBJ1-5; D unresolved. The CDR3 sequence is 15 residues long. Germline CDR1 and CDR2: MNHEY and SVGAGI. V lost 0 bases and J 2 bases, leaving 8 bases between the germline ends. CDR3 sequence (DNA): TGTGCCAGCAGTTACTCGAGGGTTGGCAATCAGCCCCAGCATTTT. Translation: CASSYSRVGNQPQHF.

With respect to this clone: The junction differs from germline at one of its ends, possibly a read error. As DNA, the CDR3 is TGCAGCGCCTACGGACTAGCGGGAAACGAGCAGCACTTC. Amino acid sequence: CSAYGLAGNEQHF. The chain combines TRBV29-1 with TRBJ2-7, with 12 bases matching TRBD2. Per germline, CDR1 SQVTM and CDR2 ANQGSEA. The CDR3 extends over 13 amino acids.

CDR3 residues: CATSPDRSAVTDTQYF. The CDR3, as DNA: TGTGCCACCTCCCCAGACCGCAGCGCAGTCACAGATACGCAGTATTTT. The V and J genes are TRBV19 and TRBJ2-3; D is undetermined. Per the germline V gene, CDR1 is LNHDA and CDR2 is SQIVND (reference sequence). Trimming removed 10 bases at V and 2 bases at J, with 22 bases between. This CDR3 comprises 16 residues.

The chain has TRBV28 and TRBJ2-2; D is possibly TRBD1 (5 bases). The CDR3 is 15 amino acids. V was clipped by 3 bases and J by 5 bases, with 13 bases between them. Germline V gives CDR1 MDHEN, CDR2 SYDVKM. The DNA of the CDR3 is TGTGCCAGCAGTTTCTCAGGACCAGGGACCGGGGAGCTGTTTTTT. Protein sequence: CASSFSGPGTGELFF.

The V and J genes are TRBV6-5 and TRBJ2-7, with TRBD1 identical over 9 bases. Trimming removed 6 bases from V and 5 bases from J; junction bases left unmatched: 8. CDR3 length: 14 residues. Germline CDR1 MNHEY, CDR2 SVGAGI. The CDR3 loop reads CASRQTGQGHEQYF. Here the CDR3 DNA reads TGTGCCAGCAGACAAACGGGACAGGGCCACGAGCAGTACTTC.

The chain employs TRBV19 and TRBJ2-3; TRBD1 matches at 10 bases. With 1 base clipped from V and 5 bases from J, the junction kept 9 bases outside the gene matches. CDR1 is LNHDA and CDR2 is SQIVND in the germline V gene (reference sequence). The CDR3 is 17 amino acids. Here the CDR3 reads CASSIVPGQGFRDTQYF. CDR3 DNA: TGTGCCAGTAGTATAGTCCCGGGACAGGGGTTCAGAGATACGCAGTATTTT.

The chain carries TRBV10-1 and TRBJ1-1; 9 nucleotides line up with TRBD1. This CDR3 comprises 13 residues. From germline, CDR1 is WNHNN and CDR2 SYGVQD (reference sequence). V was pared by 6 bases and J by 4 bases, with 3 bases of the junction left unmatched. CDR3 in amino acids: CASRGQGGTEAFF. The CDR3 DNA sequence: TGCGCCAGCAGGGGACAGGGAGGCACTGAAGCTTTCTTT.

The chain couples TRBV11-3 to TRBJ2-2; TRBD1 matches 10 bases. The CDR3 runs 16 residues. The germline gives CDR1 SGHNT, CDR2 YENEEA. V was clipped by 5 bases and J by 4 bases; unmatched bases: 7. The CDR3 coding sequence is TGTGCCAGCAGCGCTACCGGGACAGGGGCCACCGGGGAGCTGTTTTTT. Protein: CASSATGTGATGELFF.

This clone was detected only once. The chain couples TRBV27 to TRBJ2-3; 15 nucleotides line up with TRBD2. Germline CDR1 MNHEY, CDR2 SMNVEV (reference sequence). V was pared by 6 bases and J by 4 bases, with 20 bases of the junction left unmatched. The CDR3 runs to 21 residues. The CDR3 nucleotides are TGTGCCAGCAGCCCTCCGGTGGGACTAGCGGGAGGCCCTGGATGGGCAGATACGCAGTATTTT. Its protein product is CASSPPVGLAGGPGWADTQYF.

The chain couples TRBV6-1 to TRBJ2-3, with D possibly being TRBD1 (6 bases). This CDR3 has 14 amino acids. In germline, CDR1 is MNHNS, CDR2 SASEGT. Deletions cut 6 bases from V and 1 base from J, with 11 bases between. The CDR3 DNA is TGTGCCAGCAGGGACAGAACCGGCACAGATACGCAGTATTTT. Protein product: CASRDRTGTDTQYF.

CDR3 protein: CASSPASGSYNEQFF. The CDR3 DNA follows: TGTGCCAGCAGCCCCGCTAGCGGGAGTTACAATGAGCAGTTCTTC. The genes are TRBV5-4 and TRBJ2-1; 10 nucleotides line up with TRBD2. This CDR3 contains 15 residues. Looked up from germline, CDR1 is SGHNT and CDR2 is YYREEE (reference sequence). V lost 4 bases, J lost 4 bases, and 5 bases stayed unmatched.